These T cell receptor beta chains were read from a single sample in a study of CD8 T cells in acute hepatitis C reinfection. TCRdb's table, derived via immunoSEQ multiplex PCR, lists solely in-frame clones and lacks some. The sample records tens of thousands of clones, around 85% being singletons. Sequenced sample: naive CD8+ T cells from PBMCs. The receptor source for this set is a woman between 18 and 29 years old who spontaneously cleared hepatitis C infection. Both conserved end residues are part of each CDR3. Fields, in order: V gene, J gene, clone size, CDR3 length, D gene, CDR3 DNA, CDR3 protein. The D gene is left open where the match is weak. Size is omitted from some rows. Given values are once, few, many or a class for expanded clones.

V: TRBV9
J: TRBJ2-3
size: -
length: 15
D: -
DNA: TGTGCCAGCAGCGTAGCCGGAGTAGGCGCAGATACGCAGTATTTT
CDR3: CASSVAGVGADTQYF

V: TRBV6-6
J: TRBJ2-1
size: -
length: 16
D: TRBD2
DNA: TGTGCCAGCAGTCCCTGGAGTAGCGGGAGTTTCCATGAGCAGTTCTTC
CDR3: CASSPWSSGSFHEQFF

V: TRBV27
J: TRBJ2-5
size: once
length: 14
D: -
DNA: TGTGCCAGCAGTCCACGGGAGATTCTCGAGACCCAGTACTTC
CDR3: CASSPREILETQYF

V: TRBV9
J: TRBJ2-5
size: -
length: 14
D: -
DNA: TGTGCCAGCAGCACCAGACAATTTCAAGAGACCCAGTACTTC
CDR3: CASSTRQFQETQYF

V: TRBV7-3
J: TRBJ2-1
size: -
length: 16
D: -
DNA: TGTGCCAGCAGCGACTTAGGGAAAACGAGTGGCAATGAGCAGTTCTTC
CDR3: CASSDLGKTSGNEQFF

V: TRBV15
J: TRBJ1-2
size: -
length: 14
D: TRBD1
DNA: TGTGCCACGAACAGGGACAGGGAGGGAGGTGGCTACACCTTC
CDR3: CATNRDREGGGYTF

V: TRBV29-1
J: TRBJ2-1
size: -
length: 10
D: -
DNA: TGCAGCGTTGGAGTATTTGAGCAGTTCTTC
CDR3: CSVGVFEQFF

V: TRBV7-2
J: TRBJ2-7
size: -
length: 13
D: -
DNA: TGTGCCAGCAGCTTAACGTGGGTCCCAGGGTCGGACTTC
CDR3: CASSLTWVPGSDF

V: TRBV6-5
J: TRBJ2-1
size: -
length: 12
D: -
DNA: TGTGCCAGCAGTTACGGGAACAATGAGCAGTTCTTC
CDR3: CASSYGNNEQFF

V: TRBV5-8
J: TRBJ2-1
size: -
length: 13
D: TRBD2
DNA: TGTGCCGGGGGACTAGCGGGAGTATATGAGCAGTTCTTC
CDR3: CAGGLAGVYEQFF

V: TRBV4-1
J: TRBJ2-7
size: -
length: 15
D: -
DNA: TGCGCCAGCAGCCAAGGGGAGGGGGGGAGCTACGAGCAGTACTTC
CDR3: CASSQGEGGSYEQYF

V: TRBV2
J: TRBJ2-5
size: -
length: 12
D: -
DNA: TGTGCCAGCAGTGAAGAGTGGGAGGACCAGTACTTC
CDR3: CASSEEWEDQYF